This TCR beta chain was documented in a study of sequential checkpoint blockade in melanoma. As for treatment: randomized to nivolumab then ipilimumab (arm A) or the reverse (arm B). Sorted cells were live CD3+CD8+, lacking CD19 and CD56, from PBMCs. Produced via immunoSEQ multiplex PCR; TCRdb's table is partial and in-frame only. Among more than 10,000 clones listed, roughly four fifths were seen once. This clone was observed a handful of times. The CDR3 consists of 16 residues. V was trimmed by 1 base and J by 2 bases, leaving 14 bases between them. Germline loops: CDR1 SEHNR, CDR2 FQNEAQ (reference sequence).

The receptor's source is a human patient with melanoma. Some clones in this sample may be carry-over from other donors' samples. The sequencing used CD8+ T cells sorted from blood (inferred from file names), collected from a patient given nivolumab and ipilimumab in sequence. The chain links TRBV7-9 to TRBJ2-5; tentatively, D is TRBD2 (7 bases). CDR3 in DNA: TGTGCCAGCAGCTTAGTGGGGGGGGCCTTTCAAGAGACCCAGTACTTC. Amino acid sequence: CASSLVGGAFQETQYF.